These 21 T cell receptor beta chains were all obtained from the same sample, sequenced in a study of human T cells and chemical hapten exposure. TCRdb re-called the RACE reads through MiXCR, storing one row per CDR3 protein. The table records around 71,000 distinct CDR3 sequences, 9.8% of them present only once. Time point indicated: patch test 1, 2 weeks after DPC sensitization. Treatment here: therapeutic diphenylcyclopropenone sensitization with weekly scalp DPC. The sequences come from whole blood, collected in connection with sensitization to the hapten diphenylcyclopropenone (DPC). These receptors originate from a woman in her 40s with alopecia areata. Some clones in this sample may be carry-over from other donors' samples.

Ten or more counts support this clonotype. The CDR3 spells CASSVAGERAYNEQFF. CDR3 DNA sequence: TGTGCCAGCAGCGTAGCTGGCGAGCGGGCCTACAATGAGCAGTTCTTC. The gene calls are TRBV9 and TRBJ2-1; D possibly corresponds to TRBD2 (6 bases). Deletions cut 0 bases from V and 2 bases from J, with 12 bases between. CDR1 and CDR2 from the germline V gene are SGDLS and YYNGEE. CDR3 length: 16 amino acids.

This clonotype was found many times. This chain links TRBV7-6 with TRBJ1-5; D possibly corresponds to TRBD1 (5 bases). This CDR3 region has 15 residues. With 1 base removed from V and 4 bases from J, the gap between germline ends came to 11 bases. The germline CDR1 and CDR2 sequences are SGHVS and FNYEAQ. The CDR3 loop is CASSLERGGNQPQHF. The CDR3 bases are TGTGCCAGCAGCTTAGAAAGGGGAGGTAATCAGCCCCAGCATTTT.

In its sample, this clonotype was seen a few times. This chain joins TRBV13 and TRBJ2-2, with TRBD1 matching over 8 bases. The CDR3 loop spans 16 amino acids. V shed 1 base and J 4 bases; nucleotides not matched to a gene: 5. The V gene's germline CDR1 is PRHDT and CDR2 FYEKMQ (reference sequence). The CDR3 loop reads CASSLEGQGPTGELFF. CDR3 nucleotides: TGTGCCAGCAGCTTAGAAGGACAGGGCCCCACCGGGGAGCTGTTTTTT.

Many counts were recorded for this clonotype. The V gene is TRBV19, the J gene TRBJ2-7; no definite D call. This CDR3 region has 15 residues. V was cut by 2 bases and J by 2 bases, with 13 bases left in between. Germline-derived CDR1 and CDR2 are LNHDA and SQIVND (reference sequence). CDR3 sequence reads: CASSITSGGTYEQYF. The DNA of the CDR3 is TGTGCCAGTAGTATAACGTCCGGCGGAACCTACGAGCAGTACTTC.

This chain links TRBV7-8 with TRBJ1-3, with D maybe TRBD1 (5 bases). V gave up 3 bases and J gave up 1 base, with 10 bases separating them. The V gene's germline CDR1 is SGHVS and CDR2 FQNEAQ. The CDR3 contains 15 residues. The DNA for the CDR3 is TGTGCCAGCAGCTTTTTGGGGGGGTCTGGAAACACCATATATTTT. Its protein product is CASSFLGGSGNTIYF.

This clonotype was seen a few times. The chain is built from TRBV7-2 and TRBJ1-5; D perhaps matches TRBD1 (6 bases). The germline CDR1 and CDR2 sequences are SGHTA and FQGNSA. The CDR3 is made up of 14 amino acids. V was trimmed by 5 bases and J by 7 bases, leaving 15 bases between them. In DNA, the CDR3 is TGTGCCAGCAGCCCTCAGACAGGTGGCCAGCCCCAGCATTTT. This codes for CASSPQTGGQPQHF.

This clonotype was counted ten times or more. The CDR3 reads CAISVNRGNFEAFF. The DNA of the CDR3 is TGTGCCATCAGTGTAAACAGGGGAAATTTTGAAGCTTTCTTT. The chain uses TRBV10-3 and TRBJ1-1, with 7 nucleotides matching TRBD1. The V and J ends lost 4 bases and 7 bases, in that order; junction bases with no gene match: 9. The CDR3 runs to 14 residues. Germline V gene lookup returns CDR1 ENHRY and CDR2 SYGVKD.

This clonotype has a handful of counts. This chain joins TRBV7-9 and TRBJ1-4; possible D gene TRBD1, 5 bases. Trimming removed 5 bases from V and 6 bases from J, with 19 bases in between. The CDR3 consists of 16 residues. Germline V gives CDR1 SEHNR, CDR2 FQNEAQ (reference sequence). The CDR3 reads CASSQLKGTEDEKLFF. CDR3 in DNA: TGTGCCAGCAGCCAACTAAAGGGGACGGAAGATGAAAAACTGTTTTTT.

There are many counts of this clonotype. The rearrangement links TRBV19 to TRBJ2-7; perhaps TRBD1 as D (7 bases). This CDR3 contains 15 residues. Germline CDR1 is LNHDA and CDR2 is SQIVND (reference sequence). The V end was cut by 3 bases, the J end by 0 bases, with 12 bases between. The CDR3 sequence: CASSIGGTASYEQYF. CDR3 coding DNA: TGTGCCAGTAGTATCGGAGGGACAGCCTCCTACGAGCAGTACTTC. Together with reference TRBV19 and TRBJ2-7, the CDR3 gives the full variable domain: DGGITQSPKYLFRKEGQNVTLSCEQNLNHDAMYWYRQDPGQGLRLIYYSQIVNDFQKGDIAEGYSVSREKKESFPLTVTSAQKNPTAFYLCASSIGGTASYEQYFGPGTRLTVT.

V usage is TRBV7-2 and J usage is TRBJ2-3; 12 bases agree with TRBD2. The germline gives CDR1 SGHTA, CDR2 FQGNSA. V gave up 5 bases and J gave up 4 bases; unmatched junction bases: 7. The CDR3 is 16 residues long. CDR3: CASSRLAGAPADTQYF. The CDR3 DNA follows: TGTGCCAGCAGCCGACTAGCGGGGGCCCCAGCAGATACGCAGTATTTT.

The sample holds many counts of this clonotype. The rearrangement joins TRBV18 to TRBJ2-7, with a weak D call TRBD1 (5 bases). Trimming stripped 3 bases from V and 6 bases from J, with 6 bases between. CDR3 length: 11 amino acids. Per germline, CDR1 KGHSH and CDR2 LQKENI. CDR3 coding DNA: TGTGCCAGCTCACCGGGGCGCGAGCAGTACTTC. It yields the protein CASSPGREQYF.

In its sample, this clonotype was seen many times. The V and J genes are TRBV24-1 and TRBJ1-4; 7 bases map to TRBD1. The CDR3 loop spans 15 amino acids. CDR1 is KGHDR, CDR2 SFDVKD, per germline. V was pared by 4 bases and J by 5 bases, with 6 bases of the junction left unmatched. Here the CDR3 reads CATSDTTGVNEKLFF. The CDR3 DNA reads TGTGCCACCAGTGACACAACAGGGGTGAATGAAAAACTGTTTTTT.

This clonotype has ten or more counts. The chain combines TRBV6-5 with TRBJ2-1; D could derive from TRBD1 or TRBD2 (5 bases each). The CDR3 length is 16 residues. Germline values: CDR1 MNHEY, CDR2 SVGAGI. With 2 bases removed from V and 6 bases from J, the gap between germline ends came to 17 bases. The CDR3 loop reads CASSYHRGRDPNEQFF. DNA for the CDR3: TGTGCCAGCAGTTACCACCGGGGCCGGGATCCCAATGAGCAGTTCTTC.

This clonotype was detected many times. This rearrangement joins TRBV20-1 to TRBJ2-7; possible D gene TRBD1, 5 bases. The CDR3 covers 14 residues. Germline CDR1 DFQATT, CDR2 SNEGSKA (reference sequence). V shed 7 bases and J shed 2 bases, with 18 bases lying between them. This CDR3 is CSVAKGSGTYEQYF. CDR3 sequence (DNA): TGCAGTGTCGCAAAGGGGTCAGGGACCTACGAGCAGTACTTC.

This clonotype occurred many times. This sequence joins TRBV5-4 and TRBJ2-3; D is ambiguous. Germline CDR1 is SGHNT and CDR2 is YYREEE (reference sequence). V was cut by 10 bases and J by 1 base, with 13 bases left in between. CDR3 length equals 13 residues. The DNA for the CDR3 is TGTGCCGCCTCTTCAGCCGGCACAGATACGCAGTATTTT. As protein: CAASSAGTDTQYF.

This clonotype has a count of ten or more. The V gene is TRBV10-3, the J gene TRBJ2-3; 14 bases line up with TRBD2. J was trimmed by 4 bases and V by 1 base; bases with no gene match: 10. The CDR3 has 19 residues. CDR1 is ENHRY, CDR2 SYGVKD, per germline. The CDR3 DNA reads TGTGCCATCAGTGAGTTACCGGGACTAGCGGGGGTAGATCCAGATACGCAGTATTTT. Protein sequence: CAISELPGLAGVDPDTQYF.

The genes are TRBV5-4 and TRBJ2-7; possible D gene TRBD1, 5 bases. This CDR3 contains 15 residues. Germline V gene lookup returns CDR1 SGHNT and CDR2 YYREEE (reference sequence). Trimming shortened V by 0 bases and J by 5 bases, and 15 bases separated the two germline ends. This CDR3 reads CASSLGQGLGHEQYF. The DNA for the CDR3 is TGTGCCAGCAGCTTGGGGCAGGGCTTGGGCCACGAGCAGTACTTC.

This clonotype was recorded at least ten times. The CDR3 DNA is TGCAGCGCTGAGACAGGGGGGAACACTGAAGCTTTCTTT. It codes for CSAETGGNTEAFF. V is TRBV29-1 and J is TRBJ1-1; 9 bases fit TRBD1. The germline V gene has CDR1 SQVTM and CDR2 ANQGSEA. The J segment lost 1 base and the V segment lost 7 bases, leaving 4 bases of the junction unmatched. This CDR3 region has 13 residues.

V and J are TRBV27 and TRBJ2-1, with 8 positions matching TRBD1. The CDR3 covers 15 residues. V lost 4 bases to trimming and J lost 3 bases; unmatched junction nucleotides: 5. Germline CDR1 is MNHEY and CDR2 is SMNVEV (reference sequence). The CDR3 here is CASSSGGFIYNEQFF. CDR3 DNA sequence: TGTGCCAGCAGTTCAGGGGGCTTCATCTACAATGAGCAGTTCTTC.

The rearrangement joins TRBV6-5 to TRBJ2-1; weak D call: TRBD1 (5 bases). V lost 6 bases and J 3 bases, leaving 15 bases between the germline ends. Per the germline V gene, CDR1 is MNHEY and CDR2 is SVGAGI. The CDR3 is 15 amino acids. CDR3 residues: CASSRQQPIYNEQFF. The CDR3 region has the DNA TGTGCCAGCAGCCGACAGCAACCTATCTACAATGAGCAGTTCTTC.

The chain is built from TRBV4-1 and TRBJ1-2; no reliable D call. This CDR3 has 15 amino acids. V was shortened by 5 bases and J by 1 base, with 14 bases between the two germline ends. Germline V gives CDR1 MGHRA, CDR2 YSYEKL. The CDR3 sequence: CASSSAGRFNYGYTF. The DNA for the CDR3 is TGCGCCAGCAGCTCGGCGGGAAGATTTAACTATGGCTACACCTTC.